This TCR beta chain came from a study of beta chain features in type 1 diabetes. Study background: Cell yields, gender and age were comparable in patients and healthy donors. Study-level findings and limits: Sequencing of cDNA might inflate the share of cells that strongly express TCR.

After removal of 1 base from V and 2 bases from J, the junction contained 8 bases not matched to a gene. CDR3 length: 15 residues. Germline lookup yields CDR1 GTSNPN and CDR2 SVGIG (reference sequence). In its sample, this clone was seen a few times. What it binds is not known. Since all of the isolated RNA was reverse transcribed, expressed TCRB transcripts were what got sequenced. Some 3.8 million reads, on average, came from each naive, central memory and regulatory T cell sample. Repertoires were generated with immunoSEQ multiplex PCR, while TCRdb's copy carries only in-frame clones and drops some. In the table there are 310,000 or so clones, about 10% of which are singletons.

This chain connects TRBV30 to TRBJ2-7; 7 bases match TRBD2. The TCR was taken from a woman aged 25 to 39 in good health. The sequencing sample was made of naive CD4+ T cells from blood. CDR3 in DNA: TGTGCCTGGAGTGGATGGCGGGAGTCAACCTACGAGCAGTACTTC. This sequence encodes CAWSGWRESTYEQYF. The full variable domain, its missing parts supplied by reference TRBV30 and TRBJ2-7, is SQTIHQWPATLVQPVGSPLSLECTVEGTSNPNLYWYRQAAGRGLQLLFYSVGIGQISSEVPQNLSASRPQDRQFILSSKKLLLSDSGFYLCAWSGWRESTYEQYFGPGTRLTVT.